This TCR beta chain is drawn from a study of T cell responses to AZD1222 COVID-19 vaccine. Broader study findings: Sampled repertoires all dated from after the peak T cell response. Clonal diversity may have been underestimated, and the donors were mostly white British, with more females than males. A reported finding is that nearly half of spike-specific TCRs target unmutated variant regions. Spike-specific TCR breadth and depth both grew after two AZD1222 doses.

Between the trimmed V and J ends, which lost 7 bases and 3 bases, there was a span of 13 bases. This CDR3 contains 14 residues. Per germline, CDR1 MNHEY and CDR2 SVGEGT. As for this clone: The antigen remains undetermined.

TCRdb's table, derived via immunoSEQ multiplex PCR, lists solely in-frame clones and lacks some. The table includes some 170,000 clones, 92% detected once. This receptor was taken from an adult in good health. The gene calls are TRBV6-2 or TRBV6-3 and TRBJ1-5; possibly TRBD1 for D (5 bases). Source: peripheral blood, taken on day 0 of MenACWY control vaccination. The CDR3 sequence: CASTPGQINQPQHF. CDR3 nucleotide sequence: TGTGCCAGCACCCCCGGACAAATCAATCAGCCCCAGCATTTT.